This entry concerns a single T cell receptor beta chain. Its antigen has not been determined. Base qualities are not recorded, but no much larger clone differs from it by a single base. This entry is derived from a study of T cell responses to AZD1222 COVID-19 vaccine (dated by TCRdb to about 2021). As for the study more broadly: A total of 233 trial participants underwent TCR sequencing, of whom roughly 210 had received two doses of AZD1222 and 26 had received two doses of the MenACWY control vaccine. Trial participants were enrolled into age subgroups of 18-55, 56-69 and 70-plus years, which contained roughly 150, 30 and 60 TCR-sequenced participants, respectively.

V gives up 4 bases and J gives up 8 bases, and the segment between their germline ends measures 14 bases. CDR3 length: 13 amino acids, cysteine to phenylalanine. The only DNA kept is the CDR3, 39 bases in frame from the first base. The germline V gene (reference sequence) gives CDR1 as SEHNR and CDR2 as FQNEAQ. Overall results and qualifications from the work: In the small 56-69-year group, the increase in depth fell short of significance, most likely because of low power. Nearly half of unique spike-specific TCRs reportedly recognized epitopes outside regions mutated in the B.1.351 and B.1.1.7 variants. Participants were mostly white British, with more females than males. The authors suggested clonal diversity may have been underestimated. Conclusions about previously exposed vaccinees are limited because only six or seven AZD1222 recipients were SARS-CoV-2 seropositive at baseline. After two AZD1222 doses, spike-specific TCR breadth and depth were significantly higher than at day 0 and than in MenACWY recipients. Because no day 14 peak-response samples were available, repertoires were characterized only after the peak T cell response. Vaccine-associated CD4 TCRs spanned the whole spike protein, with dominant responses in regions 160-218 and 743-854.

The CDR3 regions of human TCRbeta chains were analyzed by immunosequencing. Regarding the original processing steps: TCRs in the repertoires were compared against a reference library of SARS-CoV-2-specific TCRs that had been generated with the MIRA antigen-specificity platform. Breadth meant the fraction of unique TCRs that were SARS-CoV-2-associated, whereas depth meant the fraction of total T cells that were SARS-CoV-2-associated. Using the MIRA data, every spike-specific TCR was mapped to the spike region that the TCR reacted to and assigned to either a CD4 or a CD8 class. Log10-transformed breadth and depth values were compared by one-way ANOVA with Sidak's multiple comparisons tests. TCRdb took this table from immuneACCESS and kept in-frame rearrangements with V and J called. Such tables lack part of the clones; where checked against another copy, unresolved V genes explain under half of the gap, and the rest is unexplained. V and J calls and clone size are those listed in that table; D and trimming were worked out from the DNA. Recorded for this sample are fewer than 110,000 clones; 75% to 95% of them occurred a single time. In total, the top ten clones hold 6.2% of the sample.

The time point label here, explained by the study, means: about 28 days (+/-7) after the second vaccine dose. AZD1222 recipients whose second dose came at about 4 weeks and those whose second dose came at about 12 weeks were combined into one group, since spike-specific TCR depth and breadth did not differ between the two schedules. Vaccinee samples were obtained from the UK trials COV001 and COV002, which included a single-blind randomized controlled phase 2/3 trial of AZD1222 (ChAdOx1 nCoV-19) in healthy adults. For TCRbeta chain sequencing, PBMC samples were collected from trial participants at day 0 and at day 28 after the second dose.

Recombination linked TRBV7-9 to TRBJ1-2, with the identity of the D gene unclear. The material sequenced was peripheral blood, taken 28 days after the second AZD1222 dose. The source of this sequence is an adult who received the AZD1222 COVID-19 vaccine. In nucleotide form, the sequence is TGTGCCAGCAGCTCTTTTGACCGGGCAGGCTACACCTTC. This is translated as CASSSFDRAGYTF.